Presented here are 23 T cell receptor beta chains from one specimen sequenced in a study of blood T cell repertoires in COVID-19. Data came from immunoSEQ multiplex PCR; TCRdb stores just in-frame clones and leaves some out. The sample gives a few hundred thousand clones, around 85% of which show up once; roughly 3.9% is in the top ten. Input material: peripheral blood. All receptors derive from a woman aged 18 to 35 with acute or convalescent COVID-19.

The chain has TRBV21-1 and TRBJ2-4; TRBD2 is taken as the D call from the table, unchecked against the DNA. TRBV21-1 is described as a pseudogene. The CDR3 covers 17 residues. The CDR3 is CASSKEVETSAKNIQYF. The CDR3 DNA reads TGTGCCAGCAGCAAAGAGGTCGAGACTTCAGCCAAAAACATTCAGTACTTC.

This chain links TRBV12-3 or TRBV12-4 with TRBJ1-1; 8 nucleotides agree with TRBD1. V lost 7 bases and J lost 12; bases outside the gene matches: 4. The CDR3 consists of 10 residues. The CDR3: CASIQGVPFF. The CDR3 DNA follows: TGTGCCAGCATACAGGGGGTACCTTTCTTT.

This sequence joins TRBV24-1 and TRBJ2-7, with a possible D match to TRBD1 (6 bases). V lost 3 bases and J 2 bases, leaving 16 bases between the germline ends. The CDR3 has 16 amino acids. Germline CDR1 and CDR2: KGHDR and SFDVKD. The CDR3 DNA reads as TGTGCCACCAGTGATCCTCACAGGGACGGGACCTACGAGCAGTACTTC. Its protein is CATSDPHRDGTYEQYF.

The V and J genes are TRBV7-8 and TRBJ1-5; TRBD1 might be the D (6 bases). V lost 4 bases, J lost 7 bases, and 17 bases lay in between. Germline values: CDR1 SGHVS, CDR2 FQNEAQ. This CDR3 region has 15 residues. The CDR3 DNA is TGTGCCAGCAGCTCATTAAGGGGGTTCTTGCAGCCCCAGCATTTT. Its protein product is CASSSLRGFLQPQHF.

The rearrangement uses TRBV24-1 and TRBJ2-7, with TRBD1 matching 12 bases. V lost 9 bases, J lost 5 bases, and 4 bases stayed unmatched. This CDR3 region has 13 residues. Germline-derived CDR1 and CDR2 are KGHDR and SFDVKD. The CDR3, as DNA: TGTGCCACCGGGGACAGGGGGCAAAACGAGCAGTACTTC. Its protein is CATGDRGQNEQYF.

V is TRBV30 and J is TRBJ2-2; 8 nucleotides match TRBD1. The CDR3 is 16 amino acids. V was clipped by 4 bases and J by 1 base; unmatched bases: 8. Germline V lookup: CDR1 GTSNPN, CDR2 SVGIG (reference sequence). CDR3 coding DNA: TGTGCCTGGACCCCTCCCAGGGGGCGGAACACCGGGGAGCTGTTTTTT. Its translation is CAWTPPRGRNTGELFF. Supplemented by reference TRBV30 and TRBJ2-2, the full variable domain reads SQTIHQWPATLVQPVGSPLSLECTVEGTSNPNLYWYRQAAGRGLQLLFYSVGIGQISSEVPQNLSASRPQDRQFILSSKKLLLSDSGFYLCAWTPPRGRNTGELFFGEGSRLTVL.

The CDR3 loop reads CASSPSTGTKETQYF. CDR3 in DNA: TGTGCCAGCTCACCCTCGACAGGGACAAAGGAGACCCAGTACTTC. The V call is TRBV18, the J call TRBJ2-5, with 7 bases that match TRBD1. From germline, CDR1 is KGHSH and CDR2 LQKENI. J was trimmed by 5 bases and V by 3 bases; bases with no gene match: 9. This CDR3 region has 15 residues.

The V call is TRBV19, the J call TRBJ1-1, with 7 bases lining up with TRBD1. Trimming cost V 7 bases and J 3 bases; bases outside gene matches: 8. The CDR3 covers 14 residues. Per germline, CDR1 LNHDA and CDR2 SQIVND (reference sequence). The CDR3 nucleotides are TGTGCCAGTATTAGGCGGGACAGAGACACTGAAGCTTTCTTT. It specifies CASIRRDRDTEAFF.

V usage is TRBV30 and J usage is TRBJ1-2, with D hard to call. CDR3 length: 13 residues. V gave up 0 bases and J gave up 0 bases, with 5 bases separating them. The germline gives CDR1 GTSNPN, CDR2 SVGIG (reference sequence). CDR3 loop: CAWSVQSNYGYTF. The CDR3 DNA reads as TGTGCCTGGAGTGTACAGTCTAACTATGGCTACACCTTC. The whole variable domain, remainder taken from reference TRBV30 and TRBJ1-2, is SQTIHQWPATLVQPVGSPLSLECTVEGTSNPNLYWYRQAAGRGLQLLFYSVGIGQISSEVPQNLSASRPQDRQFILSSKKLLLSDSGFYLCAWSVQSNYGYTFGSGTRLTVV.

The chain uses TRBV27 and TRBJ1-1; D not certain. Trimming pared 5 bases from V and 6 bases from J, leaving 13 bases between. Per the germline V gene, CDR1 is MNHEY and CDR2 is SMNVEV (reference sequence). The CDR3 consists of 13 residues. The CDR3 nucleotides are TGTGCCAGCAGTGATCGGTATATGGCTGAAGCTTTCTTT. Its translation: CASSDRYMAEAFF.

The chain couples TRBV12-3 or TRBV12-4 to TRBJ2-2, with D tentatively TRBD2 (5 bases). The CDR3 has 12 residues. The V end was cut by 5 bases, the J end by 7 bases, with 8 bases between. The CDR3 sequence is CASSGGVGELFF. The DNA for the CDR3 is TGTGCCAGCAGTGGAGGAGTCGGGGAGCTGTTTTTT.

The chain links TRBV6-1 to TRBJ1-2, with D possibly matching TRBD1 (6 bases). V lost 2 bases, J lost 7 bases, and 14 bases lay in between. Germline V gives CDR1 MNHNS, CDR2 SASEGT. The CDR3 length is 14 residues. CDR3 in amino acids: CASSEQRGRGGYTF. The CDR3 DNA reads as TGTGCCAGCAGTGAACAGCGGGGGCGGGGTGGCTACACCTTC.

This sequence joins TRBV3-1 (or the pseudogene TRBV3-2) and TRBJ1-6, with no clear D. The V gene lost 3 bases and the J gene lost 10 bases, with 13 bases spanning the gap. This CDR3 has 14 residues. Germline V CDR1 and CDR2: LGHDT, YNNKEL (reference sequence). DNA for the CDR3: TGTGCCAGCAGCCACGGGAGCTTAGAATCACCCCTCCACTTT. Protein sequence: CASSHGSLESPLHF.

The V and J genes are TRBV9 and TRBJ2-2, with 8 bases fitting TRBD1. Trimming at V came to 1 base and at J to 1 base, leaving 3 bases not matched to a gene. This CDR3 region has 16 residues. CDR1 SGDLS and CDR2 YYNGEE come from the germline V gene. The CDR3 sequence: CASSVSGTGNTGELFF. CDR3 bases: TGTGCCAGCAGCGTATCCGGGACAGGGAACACCGGGGAGCTGTTTTTT.

The chain links TRBV29-1 to TRBJ1-2, with D maybe TRBD1 (6 bases). V lost 7 bases to trimming and J lost 0 bases, with 36 bases between them. The CDR3 has 21 amino acids. The germline V gene has CDR1 SQVTM and CDR2 ANQGSEA. The CDR3 reads CSGLTNQMNIRDTETNYGYTF. CDR3 DNA: TGCAGCGGGCTAACGAACCAGATGAACATTCGGGACACTGAGACTAACTATGGCTACACCTTC.

The J gene is TRBJ2-7, the V gene TRBV6-5; D is undetermined. V lost 8 bases and J lost 5, with 16 bases in between. This CDR3 has 13 amino acids. Per the germline V gene, CDR1 is MNHEY and CDR2 is SVGAGI. The CDR3 DNA follows: TGTGCCAGCGCCATGGCGGCAACCAACGAGCAGTACTTC. Amino acids: CASAMAATNEQYF.

Only a few counts were recorded for this clone. The chain couples TRBV15 to TRBJ1-5, with D uncertain. This CDR3 has 18 amino acids. Germline V gene data show CDR1 as LNHNV and CDR2 as YYDKDF (reference sequence). The V and J ends lost 0 bases and 5 bases respectively, with 20 bases between them. The CDR3 nucleotides are TGTGCCACCAGCAGAGATAAGGGAGCCTCCACGAGCCATCAGCCCCAGCATTTT. Translated: CATSRDKGASTSHQPQHF.

The chain has TRBV6-6 and TRBJ2-3; no firm D call. V was cut by 6 bases and J by 5 bases, with 9 bases left in between. The CDR3 contains 12 residues. CDR1 is MNHNY and CDR2 is SVGAGI in the germline V gene (reference sequence). The CDR3 DNA sequence: TGTGCCAGCAGGCCCAGTGGAGATACGCAGTATTTT. Translated: CASRPSGDTQYF.

The gene calls are TRBV10-3 and TRBJ1-5, with 9 positions matching TRBD1. The CDR3 extends over 14 amino acids. Losses at the gene ends were 4 bases for V and 9 bases for J; bases not matched to a gene: 7. CDR1 ENHRY and CDR2 SYGVKD come from the germline V gene. The CDR3 DNA is TGTGCCATCAGTGGGGGACAGGGCAAGGGGCCCCAGCATTTT. It specifies CAISGGQGKGPQHF.

J is TRBJ2-7 and V is TRBV11-2, with TRBD2 identical over 13 bases. From germline, CDR1 is SGHAT and CDR2 FQNNGV. V was pared by 5 bases and J by 6 bases, with 4 bases of the junction left unmatched. This CDR3 has 14 residues. The CDR3 DNA sequence: TGTGCCAGCAGCCCCGGGACTAGCGGGGTCGAGCAGTACTTC. It specifies CASSPGTSGVEQYF.

This chain uses TRBV7-9 with TRBJ1-1; no clear D gene. CDR1 is SEHNR, CDR2 FQNEAQ, per germline (reference sequence). This CDR3 has 14 residues. With 1 base removed from V and 5 bases from J, the gap between germline ends came to 11 bases. In DNA, the CDR3 is TGTGCCAGCAGCTTAGTCTTCCGAGGGACTGAAGCTTTCTTT. Amino acids: CASSLVFRGTEAFF.

This clone was counted a single time. This sequence joins TRBV7-3 and TRBJ1-1, with a weak D call TRBD1 (6 bases). This CDR3 is built from 15 residues. CDR1 and CDR2 (germline): SGHTA, FQGTGA. Trimming took 3 bases from V and 1 from J, leaving 12 bases between them. CDR3 DNA: TGTGCCAGCAGCTTGTATGCGGACAGGAACACTGAAGCTTTCTTT. Its translation is CASSLYADRNTEAFF. The full variable domain, in which reference TRBV7-3 and TRBJ1-1 provide the parts outside the CDR3, is GAGVSQTPSNKVTEKGKYVELRCDPISGHTALYWYRQSLGQGPEFLIYFQGTGAADDSGLPNDRFFAVRPEGSVSTLKIQRTERGDSAVYLCASSLYADRNTEAFFGQGTRLTVV.

This rearrangement joins TRBV28 to TRBJ1-3, with D perhaps matching TRBD1 (6 bases). The CDR3 is 15 amino acids. Trimming removed 5 bases from V and 2 bases from J, with 13 bases in between. Germline CDR1 reads MDHEN; CDR2 reads SYDVKM. The CDR3 sequence is CASSRGGGAGNTIYF. Here the CDR3 DNA reads TGTGCCAGCAGTCGAGGGGGGGGAGCTGGAAACACCATATATTTT. The full variable domain, rest sourced from reference TRBV28 and TRBJ1-3, is DVKVTQSSRYLVKRTGEKVFLECVQDMDHENMFWYRQDPGLGLRLIYFSYDVKMKEKGDIPEGYSVSREKKERFSLILESASTNQTSMYLCASSRGGGAGNTIYFGEGSWLTVV.